These 16 T cell receptor beta chains share one sample of origin, sequenced in a study of cytomegalovirus exposure and HLA in healthy donors. Amplification used 60 Vbeta primers and 13 Jbeta primers. TCRdb's copy holds only in-frame clones and misses some; the assay was immunoSEQ multiplex PCR. The sample has some 250,000 clones; around 80% are singletons. Sequenced sample: PBMCs. These TCRs come from a woman in her 40s in good health and CMV-seropositive.

J is TRBJ2-1 and V is TRBV28, with unresolved D. V lost 7 bases and J 4 bases, leaving 20 bases between the germline ends. This CDR3 is 16 amino acids long. Germline V gene lookup returns CDR1 MDHEN and CDR2 SYDVKM. The chain's CDR3 is CASIGVVAETYNEQFF. CDR3 nucleotide sequence: TGTGCCAGCATAGGTGTTGTCGCGGAGACGTACAATGAGCAGTTCTTC. Full variable domain (remainder filled in from reference TRBV28 and TRBJ2-1): DVKVTQSSRYLVKRTGEKVFLECVQDMDHENMFWYRQDPGLGLRLIYFSYDVKMKEKGDIPEGYSVSREKKERFSLILESASTNQTSMYLCASIGVVAETYNEQFFGPGTRLTVL.

V usage is TRBV5-4 and J usage is TRBJ2-3; 7 bases line up with TRBD1. Losses at the gene ends were 0 bases for V and 5 bases for J; bases not matched to a gene: 3. Germline V gene lookup returns CDR1 SGHNT and CDR2 YYREEE (reference sequence). The CDR3 is 14 amino acids. CDR3 in amino acids: CASSLEGGGDTQYF. CDR3 nucleotides: TGTGCCAGCAGCTTGGAAGGGGGCGGAGATACGCAGTATTTT.

V and J are TRBV7-2 and TRBJ2-1; perhaps TRBD2 as D (6 bases). Trimming removed 4 bases from V and 3 bases from J, with 16 bases in between. Germline values: CDR1 SGHTA, CDR2 FQGNSA. The CDR3 extends over 16 amino acids. CDR3 loop: CASSYAHSGLYNEQFF. In DNA form, the CDR3 reads TGTGCCAGCAGCTACGCTCACAGCGGGCTCTACAATGAGCAGTTCTTC.

The chain employs TRBV19 and TRBJ1-3; perhaps TRBD1 as D (6 bases). V gave up 5 bases and J gave up 0 bases, with 20 bases separating them. The CDR3 is made up of 18 amino acids. In germline, CDR1 is LNHDA, CDR2 SQIVND (reference sequence). CDR3 in amino acids: CASSSTKTGWNSGNTIYF. The CDR3 DNA sequence: TGTGCCAGTAGTTCAACCAAGACAGGCTGGAACTCTGGAAACACCATATATTTT.

The chain has TRBV7-9 and TRBJ2-7; no reliable D call. V lost 9 bases and J lost 0, with 15 bases in between. CDR3 size: 14 residues. In germline, CDR1 is SEHNR, CDR2 FQNEAQ (reference sequence). The CDR3 reads CASTKLGSSYEQYF. In nucleotides, the CDR3 is TGTGCCAGTACTAAACTCGGTAGCTCCTACGAGCAGTACTTC.

The chain recombines TRBV13 with TRBJ2-5, with D possibly TRBD2 on 6 matching bases. The ends were cut back, 6 bases at V and 5 bases at J, with 16 bases in the middle. The length of the CDR3 is 14 residues. CDR1 is PRHDT, CDR2 FYEKMQ, per germline (reference sequence). CDR3 loop: CASRMDGGLETQYF. The CDR3 DNA sequence: TGTGCCAGCAGGATGGACGGGGGATTGGAGACCCAGTACTTC.

V gene TRBV7-2 combines with J gene TRBJ1-1, with TRBD1 matching over 7 bases. Unmatched junction bases numbered 8, after V lost 5 bases and J lost 5 bases. Germline assignment: CDR1 SGHTA and CDR2 FQGNSA. The CDR3 extends over 14 amino acids. The CDR3: CASSPLQGLTEAFF. DNA of the CDR3: TGTGCCAGCAGCCCCCTACAGGGGTTGACTGAAGCTTTCTTT.

The chain uses TRBV7-6 and TRBJ2-7; D is unresolved. Trimming pared 1 base from V and 5 bases from J, leaving 9 bases between. The CDR3 length is 13 residues. Germline lookup yields CDR1 SGHVS and CDR2 FNYEAQ. The CDR3 loop reads CASSLERSDEQYF. The CDR3 DNA sequence: TGTGCCAGCAGCTTAGAGAGGTCAGACGAGCAGTACTTC.

This clone was picked up one time. The rearrangement links TRBV13 to TRBJ2-5; D remains ambiguous. This CDR3 has 14 amino acids. Trimming removed 1 base at V and 0 bases at J, with 6 bases between. CDR1 PRHDT and CDR2 FYEKMQ come from the germline V gene (reference sequence). The CDR3 coding sequence is TGTGCCAGCAGCTTAGCGGCGGACCAAGAGACCCAGTACTTC. It codes for CASSLAADQETQYF.

The chain combines TRBV6-5 with TRBJ2-2, with 9 bases lining up with TRBD2. Germline loops: CDR1 MNHEY, CDR2 SVGAGI. The junction had 9 bases not matched to a gene; V was cut back by 7 bases and J by 6 bases. The CDR3 runs 15 residues. The CDR3 spells CASKISASGAGELFF. The CDR3 nucleotides read TGTGCCAGCAAAATCTCGGCTAGCGGGGCCGGGGAGCTGTTTTTT.

The genes are TRBV9 and TRBJ1-2; D not resolved. V was pared by 3 bases and J by 3 bases, with 12 bases between. This CDR3 is 14 amino acids long. CDR1 is SGDLS, CDR2 YYNGEE, per germline. CDR3 protein: CASSAQRGDYGYTF. For the CDR3, the DNA is TGTGCCAGCAGCGCCCAACGGGGAGACTATGGCTACACCTTC. The full variable domain, in which reference TRBV9 and TRBJ1-2 provide the parts outside the CDR3, is DSGVTQTPKHLITATGQRVTLRCSPRSGDLSVYWYQQSLDQGLQFLIQYYNGEERAKGNILERFSAQQFPDLHSELNLSSLELGDSALYFCASSAQRGDYGYTFGSGTRLTVV.

The chain employs TRBV7-9 and TRBJ1-1; TRBD1 aligns across 7 bases. The CDR3 consists of 16 residues. V dropped 2 bases and J dropped 3; count of bases not matched to a gene: 9. Germline CDR1 is SEHNR and CDR2 is FQNEAQ (reference sequence). The CDR3 region has the DNA TGTGCCAGCAGCTTAATTCCCGTGACAGGGCACACTGAAGCTTTCTTT. This codes for CASSLIPVTGHTEAFF.

The chain uses TRBV6-5 and TRBJ1-2; 7 bases match TRBD1. CDR1 is MNHEY and CDR2 is SVGAGI in the germline V gene. This CDR3 has 15 residues. Trimming at V came to 7 bases and at J to 0 bases, leaving 8 bases not matched to a gene. CDR3 in amino acids: CASTTDRRTNYGYTF. The CDR3 nucleotides read TGTGCCAGCACGACGGACAGGCGAACTAACTATGGCTACACCTTC.

The chain carries TRBV7-9 and TRBJ2-7, with a weak D call TRBD1 (6 bases). Germline CDR1 SEHNR, CDR2 FQNEAQ (reference sequence). The CDR3 has 13 amino acids. V lost 1 base and J lost 6, with 10 bases in between. The DNA for the CDR3 is TGTGCCAGCAGCTTAGACAGGGTTCCCGAGCAGTACTTC. This gives the protein CASSLDRVPEQYF. Using reference TRBV7-9 and TRBJ2-7 for the parts outside the CDR3, the full variable domain is DTGVSQNPRHKITKRGQNVTFRCDPISEHNRLYWYRQTLGQGPEFLTYFQNEAQLEKSRLLSDRFSAERPKGSFSTLEIQRTEQGDSAMYLCASSLDRVPEQYFGPGTRLTVT.

The chain is built from TRBV5-1 and TRBJ2-5; TRBD2 matches 8 bases. Germline-derived CDR1 and CDR2 are SGHRS and YFSETQ. V trimming: 3 bases; J trimming: 5 bases; junction bases outside the gene matches: 12. This CDR3 has 16 amino acids. CDR3 in DNA: TGCGCCAGCAGCTCGCGGGGGGACACCCTGAGGGAGACCCAGTACTTC. Translating it yields CASSSRGDTLRETQYF.

The genes are TRBV2 and TRBJ2-1, with a tentative D call TRBD2 (7 bases). The germline gives CDR1 SNHLY, CDR2 FYNNEI. The CDR3 contains 14 residues. V lost 7 bases to trimming and J lost 8 bases, with 18 bases between them. CDR3 DNA: TGTGCCAGCAATCGAAGGGGGGAGGGGGATGAGCAGTTCTTC. It specifies CASNRRGEGDEQFF.